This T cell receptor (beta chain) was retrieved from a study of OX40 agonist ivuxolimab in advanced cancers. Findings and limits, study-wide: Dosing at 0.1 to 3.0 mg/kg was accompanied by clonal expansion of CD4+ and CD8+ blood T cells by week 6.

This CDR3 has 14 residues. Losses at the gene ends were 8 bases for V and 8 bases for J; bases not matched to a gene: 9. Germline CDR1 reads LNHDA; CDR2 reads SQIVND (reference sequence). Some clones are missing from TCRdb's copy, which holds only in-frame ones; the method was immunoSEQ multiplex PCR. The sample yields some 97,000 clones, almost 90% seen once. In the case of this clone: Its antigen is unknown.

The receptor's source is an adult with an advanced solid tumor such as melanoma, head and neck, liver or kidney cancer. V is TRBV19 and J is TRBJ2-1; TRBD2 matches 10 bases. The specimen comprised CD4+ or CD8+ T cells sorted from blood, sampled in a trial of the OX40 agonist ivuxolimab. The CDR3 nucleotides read TGTGCCAGTCGACCTAGCGGGAGACGTGATGAGCAGTTCTTC. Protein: CASRPSGRRDEQFF.